What follows is one TCR beta chain and its context. Profiled with immunoSEQ multiplex PCR; TCRdb holds only in-frame clones, not every one. Altogether roughly 200,000 clones are present, 65% to 90% being singletons, with the ten largest covering roughly 1.4%. This sample was taken from a study of blood T cell repertoires in COVID-19. In the study overall: Material from acute and convalescent COVID-19 was sourced from the United States, Italy and Spain. PBMCs, B-cell-depleted T cells, or T cells provided the cDNA or gDNA that made up the material.

V was pared by 3 bases and J by 0 bases, with 11 bases between. Per the germline V gene, CDR1 is SGHAT and CDR2 is FQNNGV. The CDR3 sequence is 15 residues long. What was sequenced was peripheral blood. This rearrangement joins TRBV11-2 to TRBJ1-1, with D possibly being TRBD1 (5 bases). The sequence derives from a human donor in a cohort sampled during active COVID-19. DNA for the CDR3: TGTGCCAGCAGCTTGGTACAGGTGGTGAACACTGAAGCTTTCTTT. It yields the protein CASSLVQVVNTEAFF.